This T cell receptor (beta chain) was sequenced for a study of CD8 T cells in Susac syndrome. Findings and caveats of the study: The authors acknowledged that their TCR sequencing and HLA analysis involved a relatively small number of individuals.

The authors sequenced TCR beta from blood CD8+ and CD4+ T cells. The multiple sclerosis control group was made up of treatment-naive patients with stable or active relapsing-remitting disease. On this clonotype: Its target is not known.

Random hexamers served to reverse transcribe about 0.45 to 1 ug RNA. Amplification of the TCR beta CDR3 was carried out by immunoSEQ multiplex PCR, which spanned a total of 54 Vbeta and 13 Jbeta segments. Via MiXCR, TCRdb re-called the immunoSEQ multiplex PCR reads, giving one row per CDR3 protein. The sample lists about 430,000 distinct CDR3 sequences, 75% to 90% seen once, with more than 0.09% in the top ten. This CDR3 has 13 amino acids. Trimming took off 7 bases at V and 0 bases at J, with 6 bases between the two ends. Germline loops: CDR1 MDHEN, CDR2 SYDVKM. The receptor comes from a human donor with multiple sclerosis. The specimen sequenced was CD8+ T cells from PBMCs. The chain is built from TRBV28 and TRBJ2-2; unclear D gene. As DNA, the CDR3 is TGTGCCAGCATGACCCCGAACACCGGGGAGCTGTTTTTT. Its protein product is CASMTPNTGELFF. The whole variable domain, filled in from reference TRBV28 and TRBJ2-2, reads DVKVTQSSRYLVKRTGEKVFLECVQDMDHENMFWYRQDPGLGLRLIYFSYDVKMKEKGDIPEGYSVSREKKERFSLILESASTNQTSMYLCASMTPNTGELFFGEGSRLTVL.